A single T cell receptor (beta chain) is shown here with its context. Its antigen remains unidentified. The sample is drawn from a study of healthy donors' naive CD4 and CD8 T cells. Background on the study: For TCR alpha, new primers spanned all functional IMGT alpha genes.

A linear amplification protocol produced the TCR libraries from 450 to 500 ng of total RNA. One entry per CDR3 protein, called by TCRdb with MiXCR from the reads. Altogether 150,000 to 200,000 distinct CDR3 sequences are present, about 74% being singletons, with the ten largest covering 2% to 2.5%. Overall study findings and caveats: Reportedly, most V and J gene segments showed naive CD4+ versus CD8+ bias.

In germline, CDR1 is SGHVS, CDR2 FQNEAQ. The CDR3 is made up of 18 amino acids. Trimming took 0 bases from V and 1 from J, leaving 18 bases between them. What was sequenced was naive CD4+ and CD8+ T cells sorted from blood, pooled from several donors. This TCR was sampled from a pool of human donors in good health; the sample pools cells from several healthy donors. The chain combines TRBV7-8 with TRBJ1-1; D unclear. The CDR3 DNA follows: TGTGCCAGCAGCTTAGCTAGCGCCCGAAGACAAGGGAACACTGAAGCTTTCTTT. Encoded protein: CASSLASARRQGNTEAFF.